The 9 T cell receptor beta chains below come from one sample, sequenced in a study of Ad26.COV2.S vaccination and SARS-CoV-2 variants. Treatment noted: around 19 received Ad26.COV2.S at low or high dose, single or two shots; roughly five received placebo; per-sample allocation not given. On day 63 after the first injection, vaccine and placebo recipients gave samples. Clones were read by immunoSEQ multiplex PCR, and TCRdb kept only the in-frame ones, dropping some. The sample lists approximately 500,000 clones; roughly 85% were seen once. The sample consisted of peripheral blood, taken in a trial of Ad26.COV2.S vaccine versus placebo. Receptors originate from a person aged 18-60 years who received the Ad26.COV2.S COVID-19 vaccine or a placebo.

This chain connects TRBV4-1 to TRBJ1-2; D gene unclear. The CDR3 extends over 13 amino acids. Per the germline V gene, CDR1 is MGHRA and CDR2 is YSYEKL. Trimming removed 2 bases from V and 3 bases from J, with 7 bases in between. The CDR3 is CASSQQAHYGYTF. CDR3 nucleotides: TGCGCCAGCAGCCAACAAGCGCACTATGGCTACACCTTC.

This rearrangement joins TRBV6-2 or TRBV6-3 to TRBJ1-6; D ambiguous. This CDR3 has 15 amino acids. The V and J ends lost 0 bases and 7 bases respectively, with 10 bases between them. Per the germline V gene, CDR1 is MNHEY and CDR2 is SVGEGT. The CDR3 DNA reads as TGTGCCAGCAGTTACTCGAACAGAGTAAATTCACCCCTCCACTTT. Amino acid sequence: CASSYSNRVNSPLHF.

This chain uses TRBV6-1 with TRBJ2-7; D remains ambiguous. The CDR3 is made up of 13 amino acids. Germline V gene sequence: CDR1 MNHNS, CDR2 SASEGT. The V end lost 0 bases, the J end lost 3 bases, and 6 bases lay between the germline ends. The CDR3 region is CASSEAVGYEQYF. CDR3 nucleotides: TGTGCCAGCAGTGAAGCGGTGGGCTACGAGCAGTACTTC.

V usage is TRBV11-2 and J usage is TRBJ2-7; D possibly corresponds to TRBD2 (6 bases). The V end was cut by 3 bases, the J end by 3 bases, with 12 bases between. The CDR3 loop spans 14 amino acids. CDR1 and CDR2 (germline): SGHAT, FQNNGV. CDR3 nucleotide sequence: TGTGCCAGCAGCTTGGACTTAGCGGTCTACGAGCAGTACTTC. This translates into CASSLDLAVYEQYF. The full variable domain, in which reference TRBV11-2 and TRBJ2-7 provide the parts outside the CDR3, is EAGVAQSPRYKIIEKRQSVAFWCNPISGHATLYWYQQILGQGPKLLIQFQNNGVVDDSQLPKDRFSAERLKGVDSTLKIQPAKLEDSAVYLCASSLDLAVYEQYFGPGTRLTVT.

The CDR3 DNA reads TGCGCCAGCAGTGGCCAGGGTAACGCAGATACGCAGTATTTT. Protein: CASSGQGNADTQYF. The chain links TRBV4-1 to TRBJ2-3, with D possibly TRBD1 on 5 matching bases. Germline lookup yields CDR1 MGHRA and CDR2 YSYEKL. The CDR3 is 14 residues long. Trimming pared 6 bases from V and 4 bases from J, leaving 14 bases between.

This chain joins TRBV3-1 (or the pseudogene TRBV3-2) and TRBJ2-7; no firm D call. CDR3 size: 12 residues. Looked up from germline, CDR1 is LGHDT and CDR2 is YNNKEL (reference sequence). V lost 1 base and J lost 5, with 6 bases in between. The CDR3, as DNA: TGTGCCAGCAGCCAAGTCGGAAACGAGCAGTACTTC. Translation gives CASSQVGNEQYF.

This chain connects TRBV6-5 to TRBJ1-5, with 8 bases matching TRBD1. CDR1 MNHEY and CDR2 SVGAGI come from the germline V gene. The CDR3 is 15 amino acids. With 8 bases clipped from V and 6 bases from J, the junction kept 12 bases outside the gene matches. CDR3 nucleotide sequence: TGTGCCAGCCATTCCGGGACAGGTCGAGGTCAGCCCCAGCATTTT. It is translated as CASHSGTGRGQPQHF.

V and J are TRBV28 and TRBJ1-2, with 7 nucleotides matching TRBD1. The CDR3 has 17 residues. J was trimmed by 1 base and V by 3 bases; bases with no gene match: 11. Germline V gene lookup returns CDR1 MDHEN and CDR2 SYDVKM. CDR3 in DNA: TGTGCCAGCAGTTTTCGCGACAGGGTGTTAGGTAACTATGGCTACACCTTC. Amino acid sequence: CASSFRDRVLGNYGYTF.

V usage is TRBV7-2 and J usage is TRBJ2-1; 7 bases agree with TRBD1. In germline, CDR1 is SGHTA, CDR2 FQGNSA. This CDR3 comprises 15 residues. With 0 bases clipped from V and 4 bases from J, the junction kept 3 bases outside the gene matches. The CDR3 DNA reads TGTGCCAGCAGCTTAGCGACAGGGCGGTACAATGAGCAGTTCTTC. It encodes CASSLATGRYNEQFF.